The T cell receptor (beta chain) under discussion was sequenced for a study of cytomegalovirus exposure and HLA in healthy donors. Concerning this clone: Its specificity is unknown.

Regarding the study as a whole: HLA alleles were associated with roughly 15,000 TCR beta sequences in a later analysis at 0.05 false discovery rate.

Use of 60 Vbeta and 13 Jbeta primers characterized the PCR. Clones were read by immunoSEQ multiplex PCR, and TCRdb kept only the in-frame ones, dropping some. This sample carries fewer than 200,000 clones, more than 65% of them seen once, and the ten largest clones take roughly 3.2%. This CDR3 comprises 16 residues. The germline V gene has CDR1 SEHNR and CDR2 FQNEAQ (reference sequence). Trimming shortened V by 2 bases and J by 2 bases, and 15 bases separated the two germline ends. The receptor was isolated from a man in his forties in good health and CMV-seropositive. Sequenced input: PBMCs. The rearrangement links TRBV7-9 to TRBJ2-5, with D possibly being TRBD1 (6 bases). The CDR3 DNA reads TGTGCCAGCAGCTTACAGAGCACAGGGAAGCAAGAGACCCAGTACTTC. Its translation is CASSLQSTGKQETQYF. The whole variable domain, remainder taken from reference TRBV7-9 and TRBJ2-5, is DTGVSQNPRHKITKRGQNVTFRCDPISEHNRLYWYRQTLGQGPEFLTYFQNEAQLEKSRLLSDRFSAERPKGSFSTLEIQRTEQGDSAMYLCASSLQSTGKQETQYFGPGTRLLVL.